This T cell receptor beta chain was retrieved from a study of early T cells in non-severe SARS-CoV-2 infection. About the study: With bulk RNA from unsorted whole blood as input, sequencing yielded unpaired chains.

This clonotype was detected ten times or more. Its antigen is unidentified. Whole-study findings and limits: Lookups in VDJdb leaned toward anti-spike CD8 responses and missed private and CD4 specificities.

The V gene's germline CDR1 is GTSNPN and CDR2 SVGIG (reference sequence). The V end lost 2 bases, the J end lost 1 base, and 9 bases lay between the germline ends. The CDR3 contains 14 residues. Each cDNA molecule carried a unique molecular identifier. Each CDR3 protein is one row after TCRdb ran MiXCR on the 5' RACE reads. The sample has tens of thousands of distinct CDR3 sequences; roughly 13% are singletons. The chain has TRBV30 and TRBJ2-4, with a tentative D call TRBD1 (6 bases). This TCR came from an adult who was a healthcare worker with PCR-confirmed SARS-CoV-2 infection or an uninfected control (not recorded which). The material sequenced was whole blood. DNA for the CDR3: TGTGCCTGGAGTCCACAGGGCGCCAAAAACATTCAGTACTTC. This encodes CAWSPQGAKNIQYF.